The 14 T cell receptor beta chains below come from one sample, sequenced in a study of OX40 agonist ivuxolimab in advanced cancers. Receptor libraries were prepared by the immunoSEQ multiplex PCR assay. Not all clones reach the TCRdb copy of this immuneACCESS table, which keeps in-frame sequences only. Checked studies attribute under half of the gap to unresolved V genes and leave the rest unexplained. This sample gives some 120,000 clones in total; under 95% of them show up just once. The ten largest clonotypes hold more than 0.7% of the sample. Here the sequenced sample was CD4+ or CD8+ T cells sorted from blood, taken in a trial of the OX40 agonist ivuxolimab. Source of these receptors: an adult with an advanced solid tumor such as melanoma, head and neck, liver or kidney cancer.

V usage is TRBV28 and J usage is TRBJ2-2; D is undetermined. Per the germline V gene, CDR1 is MDHEN and CDR2 is SYDVKM. V was pared by 1 base and J by 5 bases, with 5 bases between. The CDR3 is 13 amino acids. CDR3 in DNA: TGTGCCAGCAGTTTATTAGGGACCGGGGAGCTGTTTTTT. Protein sequence: CASSLLGTGELFF.

The chain joins TRBV28 to TRBJ2-7; D may be TRBD1 or TRBD2 (6 bases each). There are 15 residues in the CDR3. Germline-derived CDR1 and CDR2 are MDHEN and SYDVKM. Trimming pared 6 bases from V and 0 bases from J, leaving 15 bases between. The DNA of the CDR3 is TGTGCCAGCAGATCCCCGGGGGCAAGCTCCTACGAGCAGTACTTC. Translation: CASRSPGASSYEQYF.

This clone was seen a single time. This chain uses TRBV5-4 with TRBJ1-1, with D possibly matching TRBD1 (5 bases). V dropped 4 bases and J dropped 6 bases, with 19 bases sitting between them. The germline V gene has CDR1 SGHNT and CDR2 YYREEE (reference sequence). This CDR3 is 15 amino acids long. The CDR3 loop reads CASSGRGAPAAEAFF. CDR3 nucleotide sequence: TGTGCCAGCAGCGGGCGTGGGGCTCCGGCAGCTGAAGCTTTCTTT. The entire variable domain, with the rest obtained from reference TRBV5-4 and TRBJ1-1, is as follows: ETGVTQSPTHLIKTRGQQVTLRCSSQSGHNTVSWYQQALGQGPQFIFQYYREEENGRGNFPPRFSGLQFPNYSSELNVNALELDDSALYLCASSGRGAPAAEAFFGQGTRLTVV.

The chain joins TRBV6-4 to TRBJ2-2; 8 bases are shared with TRBD1. V trimming: 4 bases; J trimming: 4 bases; junction bases outside the gene matches: 2. CDR3 length: 14 amino acids. CDR1 is MRHNA, CDR2 SNTAGT, per germline. CDR3 nucleotides: TGTGCCAGCAGTGGAACAGGGGGCACCGGGGAGCTGTTTTTT. Translating it yields CASSGTGGTGELFF.

This sequence joins TRBV5-4 and TRBJ1-3; TRBD1 matches at 7 bases. The CDR3 length is 17 residues. V lost 0 bases to trimming and J lost 0 bases; unmatched junction nucleotides: 6. CDR1 and CDR2 (germline): SGHNT, YYREEE (reference sequence). For the CDR3, the DNA is TGTGCCAGCAGCTTGGCCAGGGGGGCCAGCTCTGGAAACACCATATATTTT. Amino acid sequence: CASSLARGASSGNTIYF.

Only one count was recorded for this clone. V is TRBV7-2 and J is TRBJ2-7; D is possibly TRBD2 (7 bases). The germline V gene encodes CDR1 SGHTA and CDR2 FQGNSA. CDR3 length: 16 amino acids. V lost 0 bases to trimming and J lost 3 bases, with 15 bases between them. As DNA, the CDR3 is TGTGCCAGCAGCTTAGCAACGGGGGGCCCCTTCTACGAGCAGTACTTC. This codes for CASSLATGGPFYEQYF.

The genes are TRBV28 and TRBJ2-4, with D possibly TRBD1 on 5 matching bases. Germline CDR1 is MDHEN and CDR2 is SYDVKM. There are 15 residues in the CDR3. V lost 5 bases, J lost 2 bases, and 13 bases lay in between. DNA for the CDR3: TGTGCCAGCAGTCCCCTTGACAGCACCAAAAACATTCAGTACTTC. This encodes CASSPLDSTKNIQYF.

This clone has just one count. This chain uses TRBV28 with TRBJ1-2; no definite D call. The CDR3 spans 12 residues. Germline loops: CDR1 MDHEN, CDR2 SYDVKM. Trimming pared 8 bases from V and 4 bases from J, leaving 11 bases between. The CDR3 DNA reads TGTGCCAGCGCCCCTGTAGGCTATGGCTACACCTTC. Translation: CASAPVGYGYTF.

This chain links TRBV30 with TRBJ1-5; maybe TRBD1 (6 bases). The CDR3 sequence is 16 residues long. CDR1 and CDR2 (germline): GTSNPN, SVGIG (reference sequence). Trimming shortened V by 0 bases and J by 0 bases, and 12 bases separated the two germline ends. The DNA for the CDR3 is TGTGCCTGGAGTGTAGGCGGGACAAATAGCAATCAGCCCCAGCATTTT. This sequence encodes CAWSVGGTNSNQPQHF.

The rearrangement joins TRBV2 to TRBJ2-2, with 9 bases matching TRBD2. V was pared by 6 bases and J by 3 bases, with 8 bases of the junction left unmatched. CDR1 and CDR2 (germline): SNHLY, FYNNEI. The CDR3 contains 16 residues. CDR3 amino acids: CASRISGSVYTGELFF. CDR3 nucleotide sequence: TGTGCCAGCAGAATTAGCGGGAGCGTATACACCGGGGAGCTGTTTTTT. The entire variable domain, with the rest obtained from reference TRBV2 and TRBJ2-2, is as follows: EPEVTQTPSHQVTQMGQEVILRCVPISNHLYFYWYRQILGQKVEFLVSFYNNEISEKSEIFDDQFSVERPDGSNFTLKIRSTKLEDSAMYFCASRISGSVYTGELFFGEGSRLTVL.

This clone was observed once. J is TRBJ2-5 and V is TRBV16, with D tentatively TRBD2 (5 bases). The CDR3 runs to 15 residues. Germline lookup yields CDR1 KGHSY and CDR2 FQNENV. The germline V and J ends were trimmed by 0 bases and 1 base, with 9 bases remaining between them. CDR3 residues: CASSQSRVAQETQYF. The CDR3 coding sequence is TGTGCCAGCAGCCAATCGAGGGTCGCCCAAGAGACCCAGTACTTC.

For the CDR3, the DNA is TGTGCCAGTAGTATTCGCCAAGAGACCCAGTACTTC. Amino acids: CASSIRQETQYF. The gene calls are TRBV19 and TRBJ2-5; D unclear. This CDR3 has 12 residues. The ends were cut back, 3 bases at V and 1 base at J, with 3 bases in the middle. Germline V gives CDR1 LNHDA, CDR2 SQIVND (reference sequence).

This chain connects TRBV9 to TRBJ1-5; D call uncertain. The CDR3 extends over 16 amino acids. V was trimmed by 0 bases and J by 1 base, leaving 11 bases between them. CDR1 and CDR2 from the germline V gene are SGDLS and YYNGEE. This CDR3 is CASSVGPGGSNQPQHF. The CDR3 coding sequence is TGTGCCAGCAGCGTAGGTCCGGGAGGCAGCAATCAGCCCCAGCATTTT.

This chain uses TRBV19 with TRBJ2-5; D is unclear. The V gene lost 3 bases and the J gene lost 4 bases, with 15 bases spanning the gap. CDR1 and CDR2 (germline): LNHDA, SQIVND (reference sequence). The CDR3 spans 15 residues. For the CDR3, the DNA is TGTGCCAGTAGTATTCAGCCCCAGTCCGGAGAGACCCAGTACTTC. It is translated as CASSIQPQSGETQYF. Combining the CDR3 with reference TRBV19 and TRBJ2-5 gives the whole variable domain DGGITQSPKYLFRKEGQNVTLSCEQNLNHDAMYWYRQDPGQGLRLIYYSQIVNDFQKGDIAEGYSVSREKKESFPLTVTSAQKNPTAFYLCASSIQPQSGETQYFGPGTRLLVL.